These 14 T cell receptor beta chains were sequenced from one sample in a study of T and B cells in COVID-19 patients. TRB rearrangements were amplified by multiplex PCR with BIOMED2 TRB-A/B primers. Via MiXCR, TCRdb re-called the multiplex PCR reads, giving one row per CDR3 protein. The table shows thousands of distinct CDR3 sequences, with over 25% occurring only once. From blood, about 240-550 ng of genomic DNA served as TRB template. Sequences were obtained from blood. The origin of the receptors is a human donor with active COVID-19.

By share, this clonotype ranks as medium-sized. V and J are TRBV5-4 and TRBJ2-2, with 9 bases aligning to TRBD2. The V gene's germline CDR1 is SGHNT and CDR2 YYREEE (reference sequence). The V segment lost 2 bases and the J segment 1 base; nucleotides outside the gene matches: 6. The CDR3 loop spans 17 amino acids. This CDR3 reads CASSFDTAGGNTGELFF. The CDR3 DNA reads TGTGCCAGCAGCTTTGATACAGCGGGAGGGAACACCGGGGAGCTGTTTTTT.

The V gene is TRBV7-2, the J gene TRBJ2-5; no reliable D call. This CDR3 spans 14 amino acids. Germline loops: CDR1 SGHTA, CDR2 FQGNSA. V lost 5 bases to trimming and J lost 0 bases, with 10 bases between them. The CDR3 DNA sequence: TGTGCCAGCAGCCAAGAGTGGTACCAAGAGACCCAGTACTTC. It translates to CASSQEWYQETQYF.

This clonotype is categorized as medium-sized. V is TRBV19 and J is TRBJ1-4; possible D gene TRBD1, 5 bases. V gave up 6 bases and J gave up 2 bases, with 10 bases separating them. CDR3 length: 14 amino acids. The germline gives CDR1 LNHDA, CDR2 SQIVND (reference sequence). CDR3 in DNA: TGTGCCAGTAGCCTGTGGGGGACTAATGAAAAACTGTTTTTT. It is translated as CASSLWGTNEKLFF.

The genes are TRBV4-3 and TRBJ1-4; D unclear. This CDR3 has 15 amino acids. The germline CDR1 and CDR2 sequences are LGHNA and YSLEER. Trimming took 0 bases from V and 2 from J, leaving 7 bases between them. CDR3 coding DNA: TGCGCCAGCAGCCAAGATCGCCAGACTAATGAAAAACTGTTTTTT. Its translation: CASSQDRQTNEKLFF.

The rearrangement uses TRBV5-4 and TRBJ1-2, with a tentative D call TRBD1 (5 bases). Between the trimmed V and J ends, which lost 6 bases and 5 bases, there was a span of 20 bases. The CDR3 is made up of 15 amino acids. From germline, CDR1 is SGHNT and CDR2 YYREEE (reference sequence). The CDR3 region has the DNA TGTGCCAGCAACCCTGGACAAGGGGACTTATATGGCTACACCTTC. Protein sequence: CASNPGQGDLYGYTF.

This clonotype is classed as medium-sized. The CDR3 DNA follows: TGTGCCAGCAGTTCGGGACTAGCGGCAACCTACGAGCAGTACTTC. Amino acids: CASSSGLAATYEQYF. The chain carries TRBV12-3 or TRBV12-4 and TRBJ2-7; 11 bases are shared with TRBD2. Trimming cost V 4 bases and J 2 bases; bases outside gene matches: 4. This CDR3 is 15 amino acids long.

This clonotype was detected only a few times. The chain links TRBV20-1 to TRBJ1-2, with D unclear. In germline, CDR1 is DFQATT, CDR2 SNEGSKA (reference sequence). This CDR3 has 11 residues. The CDR3 here is CSLPLSYGYTF. The DNA of the CDR3 is TGCAGCCTCCCCTTGAGCTATGGCTACACCTTC.

This clonotype was seen ten or more times. The chain has TRBV5-4 and TRBJ1-1; D unresolved. The CDR3 totals 15 residues. Germline CDR1 SGHNT, CDR2 YYREEE (reference sequence). Trimming left V 0 bases short and J 0 bases short, with 9 bases between. CDR3 sequence: CASSLAGGVNTEAFF. The CDR3 DNA follows: TGTGCCAGCAGCTTGGCCGGAGGAGTGAACACTGAAGCTTTCTTT.

By share of the sample, this clonotype is medium-sized. The V and J genes are TRBV6-5 and TRBJ2-1, with 9 bases matching TRBD2. Trimming took 6 bases from V and 5 from J; bases not matched to a gene: 2. CDR1 and CDR2 (germline): MNHEY, SVGAGI. The CDR3 contains 13 residues. The CDR3: CASRAGGDNEQFF. In nucleotides, the CDR3 is TGTGCCAGCAGAGCGGGAGGTGACAATGAGCAGTTCTTC.

This rearrangement joins TRBV19 to TRBJ2-3; 10 bases agree with TRBD2. Germline loops: CDR1 LNHDA, CDR2 SQIVND (reference sequence). The CDR3 has 15 residues. The J segment lost 4 bases and the V segment lost 7 bases, leaving 8 bases of the junction unmatched. CDR3 amino acids: CASIPAGGPSDTQYF. The CDR3 bases are TGTGCCAGTATACCAGCGGGAGGGCCTTCAGATACGCAGTATTTT.

This clonotype is medium-sized by share. CDR3 in DNA: TGTGCCAGCAGTTACGTGGAGACCCAGTACTTC. Its protein product is CASSYVETQYF. The chain employs TRBV6-2 or TRBV6-3 and TRBJ2-5; no definite D call. V lost 2 bases and J lost 5, with 3 bases in between. This CDR3 is 11 amino acids long. Germline CDR1 and CDR2: MNHEY and SVGEGT.

This clonotype was found a few times. This rearrangement joins TRBV12-3 or TRBV12-4 to TRBJ1-1; the D is unclear. Between the trimmed V and J ends, which lost 6 bases and 6 bases, there was a span of 17 bases. This CDR3 spans 14 amino acids. The CDR3 nucleotides are TGTGCCAGCAGCCTCCGGGTTCTGGAGGCTGAAGCTTTCTTT. Protein product: CASSLRVLEAEAFF.

By sample share, this clonotype is medium-sized. This sequence joins TRBV30 and TRBJ1-3; 7 positions match TRBD1. CDR1 and CDR2 (germline): GTSNPN, SVGIG (reference sequence). J gave up 0 bases and V 6 bases, and 5 bases lay outside the gene matches. This CDR3 has 14 residues. The CDR3 nucleotides are TGTGCCTGCCACCGGGACAGCTCTGGAAACACCATATATTTT. The encoded protein is CACHRDSSGNTIYF.

This clonotype was picked up a small number of times. The chain is built from TRBV6-1 and TRBJ2-1; 7 nucleotides match TRBD1. The CDR3 length is 20 residues. V gave up 4 bases and J gave up 4 bases; unmatched junction bases: 22. Per the germline V gene, CDR1 is MNHNS and CDR2 is SASEGT. CDR3 protein: CASSAISGTDLSKEYNEQFF. CDR3 nucleotide sequence: TGTGCCAGCAGTGCCATCTCCGGGACAGATTTATCGAAGGAATACAATGAGCAGTTCTTC.